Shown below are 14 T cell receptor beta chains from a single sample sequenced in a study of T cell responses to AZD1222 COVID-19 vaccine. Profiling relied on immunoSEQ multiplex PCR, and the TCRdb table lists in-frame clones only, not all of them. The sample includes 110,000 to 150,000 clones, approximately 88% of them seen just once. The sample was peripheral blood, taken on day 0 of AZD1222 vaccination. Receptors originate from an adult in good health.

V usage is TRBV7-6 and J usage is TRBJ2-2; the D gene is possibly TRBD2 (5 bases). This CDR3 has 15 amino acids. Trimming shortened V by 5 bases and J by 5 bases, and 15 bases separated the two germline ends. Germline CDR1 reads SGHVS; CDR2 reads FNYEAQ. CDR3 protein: CASSRSPTSTGELFF. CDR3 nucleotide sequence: TGTGCCAGCAGCCGCTCCCCTACTAGTACCGGGGAGCTGTTTTTT.

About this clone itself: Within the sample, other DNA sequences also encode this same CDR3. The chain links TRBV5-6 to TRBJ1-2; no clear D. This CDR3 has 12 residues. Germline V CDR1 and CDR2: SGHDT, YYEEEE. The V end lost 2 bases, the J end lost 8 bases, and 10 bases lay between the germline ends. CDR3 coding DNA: TGTGCCAGCAGCTTAAGTCGGGTAGGCTACACCTTC. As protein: CASSLSRVGYTF.

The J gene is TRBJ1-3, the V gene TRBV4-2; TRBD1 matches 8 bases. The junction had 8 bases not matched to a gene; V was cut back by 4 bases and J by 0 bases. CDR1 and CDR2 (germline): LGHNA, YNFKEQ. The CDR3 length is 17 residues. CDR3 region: CASSPRTGILSGNTIYF. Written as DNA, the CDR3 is TGTGCCAGCAGCCCCAGGACAGGGATCCTCTCTGGAAACACCATATATTTT.

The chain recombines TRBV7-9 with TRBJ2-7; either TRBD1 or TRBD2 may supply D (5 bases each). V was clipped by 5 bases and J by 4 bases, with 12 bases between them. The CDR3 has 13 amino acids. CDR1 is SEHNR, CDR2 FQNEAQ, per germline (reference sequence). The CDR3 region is CASSTTGQYEQYF. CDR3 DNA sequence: TGTGCCAGCAGCACGACGGGGCAGTACGAGCAGTACTTC.

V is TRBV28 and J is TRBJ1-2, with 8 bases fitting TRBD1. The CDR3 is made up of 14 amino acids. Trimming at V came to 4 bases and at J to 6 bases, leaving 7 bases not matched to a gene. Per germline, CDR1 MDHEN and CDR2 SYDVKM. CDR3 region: CASSSDRGRDGYTF. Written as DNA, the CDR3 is TGTGCCAGCAGTTCAGACAGGGGTCGGGATGGCTACACCTTC.

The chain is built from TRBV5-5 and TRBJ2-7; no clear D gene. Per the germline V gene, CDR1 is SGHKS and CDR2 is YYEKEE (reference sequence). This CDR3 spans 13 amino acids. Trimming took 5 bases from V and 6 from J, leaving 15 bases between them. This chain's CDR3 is CASSSPPNSEQYF. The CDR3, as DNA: TGTGCCAGCAGTTCCCCGCCTAACTCCGAGCAGTACTTC.

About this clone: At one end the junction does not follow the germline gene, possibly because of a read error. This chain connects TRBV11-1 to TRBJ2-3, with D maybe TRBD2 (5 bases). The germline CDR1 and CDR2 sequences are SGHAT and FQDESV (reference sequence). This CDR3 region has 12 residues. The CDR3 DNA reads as TGTGCCAGCAGCTTACCGTCGGGATCCCGGTTTTTT. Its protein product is CASSLPSGSRFF.

The CDR3 region is CASSEKGALSYEQYF. CDR3 bases: TGCGCCAGCAGTGAAAAGGGCGCGCTCTCCTACGAGCAGTACTTC. The V and J genes are TRBV4-3 and TRBJ2-7; D ambiguous. CDR1 is LGHNA, CDR2 YSLEER, per germline. V was shortened by 6 bases and J by 0 bases, with 15 bases between the two germline ends. The CDR3 runs to 15 residues.

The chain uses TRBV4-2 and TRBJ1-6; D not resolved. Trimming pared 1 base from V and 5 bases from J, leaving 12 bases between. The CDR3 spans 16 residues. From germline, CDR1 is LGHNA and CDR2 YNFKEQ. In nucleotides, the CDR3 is TGTGCCAGCAGCCAAGGGGCGCTAATGGATAATTCACCCCTCCACTTT. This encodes CASSQGALMDNSPLHF.

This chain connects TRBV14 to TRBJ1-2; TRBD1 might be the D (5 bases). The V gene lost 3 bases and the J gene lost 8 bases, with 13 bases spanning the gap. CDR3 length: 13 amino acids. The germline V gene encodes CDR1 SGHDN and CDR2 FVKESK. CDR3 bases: TGTGCCAGCAGCCAGGGGGTTCGGAAAGGCTACACCTTC. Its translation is CASSQGVRKGYTF.

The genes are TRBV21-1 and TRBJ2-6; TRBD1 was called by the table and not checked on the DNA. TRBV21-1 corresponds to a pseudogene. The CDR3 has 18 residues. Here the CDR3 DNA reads TGTGCCAGCAGCCAAACTGGGGACAGGGGAACTGGGGCCAACGTCCTGACTTTC. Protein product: CASSQTGDRGTGANVLTF.

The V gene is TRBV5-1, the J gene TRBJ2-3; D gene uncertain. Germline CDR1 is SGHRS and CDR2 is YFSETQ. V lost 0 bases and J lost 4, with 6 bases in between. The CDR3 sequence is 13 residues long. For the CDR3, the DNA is TGCGCCAGCAGCTTGGCCGAGGCAGATACGCAGTATTTT. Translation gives CASSLAEADTQYF.

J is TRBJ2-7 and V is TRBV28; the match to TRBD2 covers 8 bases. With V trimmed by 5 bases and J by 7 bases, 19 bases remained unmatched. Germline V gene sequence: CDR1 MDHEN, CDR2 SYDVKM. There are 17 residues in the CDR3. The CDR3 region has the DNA TGTGCCAGCAGTATCCTTCCCGGGACTAGAGGAGGGGGGGAGCAGTACTTC. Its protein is CASSILPGTRGGGEQYF.

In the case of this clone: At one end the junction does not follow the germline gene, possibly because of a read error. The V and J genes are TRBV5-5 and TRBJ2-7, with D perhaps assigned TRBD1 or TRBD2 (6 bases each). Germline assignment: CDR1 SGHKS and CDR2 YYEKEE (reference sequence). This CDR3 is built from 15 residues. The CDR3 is CASTLGGLAAYEQYF. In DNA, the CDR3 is TGTGCCAGCACCTTGGGGGGCTTGGCTGCATACGAGCAGTACTTC.